Listed here are 2 T cell receptor beta chains from one sample, sequenced in a study of blood T cell repertoires in COVID-19. This table comes from immunoSEQ multiplex PCR, and its TCRdb copy is limited to in-frame clones, with some not included. Counted here are around 12,000 clones, roughly 82% occurring once; the ten biggest clones make up about 48%. Source material: peripheral blood. All receptors derive from a man older than 75 with acute or convalescent COVID-19.

The J gene is TRBJ2-5, the V gene TRBV10-3; possibly TRBD1 for D (6 bases). This CDR3 contains 13 residues. Germline assignment: CDR1 ENHRY and CDR2 SYGVKD. V gave up 10 bases and J gave up 7 bases, with 19 bases separating them. The CDR3 DNA sequence: TGTGCCACCCTTGCGGACAGAAGTGTGACCCAGTACTTC. It specifies CATLADRSVTQYF.

This clone is large within its sample. The J gene is TRBJ1-2, the V gene TRBV9, with 7 bases that match TRBD1. Germline CDR1 SGDLS, CDR2 YYNGEE. V dropped 3 bases and J dropped 5; count of bases not matched to a gene: 16. The CDR3 has 17 amino acids. The chain's CDR3 is CASSESAMGTDLYGYTF. The CDR3 region has the DNA TGTGCCAGCAGCGAGAGTGCTATGGGGACAGACTTATATGGCTACACCTTC.